This T cell receptor (beta chain) was obtained from a study of STAT5B mutations in CD4+ large granular lymphocyte leukemia. The assay was run at survey level. In the original workflow: Lowest detectable productive clonotype frequency was 2.59 x 10-5. Clones were read by immunoSEQ multiplex PCR, and TCRdb kept only the in-frame ones, dropping some. D and trimming come from the DNA, and the V and J calls and clone size come from that table. Of about 30,000 clones in the sample, about 69% were seen once. This CDR3 comprises 13 residues. V shed 3 bases and J shed 4 bases, with 9 bases lying between them. Germline V CDR1 and CDR2: SQVTM, ANQGSEA.

The sequencing input was CD4+ T cells from blood buffy coats. The chain recombines TRBV29-1 with TRBJ1-4; D unclear. The sequence was collected from a human donor in good health. In DNA, the CDR3 is TGCAGCGTTGAGGGAGGTTATAATGAAAAACTGTTTTTT. Amino acids: CSVEGGYNEKLFF.